This T cell receptor (beta chain) was recovered during a study of T cell responses to AZD1222 COVID-19 vaccine. Broader study findings: With two AZD1222 doses given, Spike-specific TCR breadth and depth both rose. Most donors were white British, females outnumbered males, and clonal diversity was possibly underestimated. The reported proportion of spike-specific TCRs targeting unmutated variant regions was nearly half.

On this clone: What it recognizes is unknown.

Libraries were prepared by immunoSEQ multiplex PCR; TCRdb keeps only in-frame clonotypes and omits some of them. This repertoire shows fewer than 200,000 clones, over 85% found once; its top ten account for approximately 4%. There are 16 residues in the CDR3. The V end lost 1 base, the J end lost 0 bases, and 9 bases lay between the germline ends. The germline CDR1 and CDR2 sequences are SEHNR and FQNEAQ (reference sequence). V and J are TRBV7-9 and TRBJ1-4, with D perhaps matching TRBD1 (5 bases). The receptor comes from an adult who received the MenACWY meningococcal vaccine as a control. The source was peripheral blood, collected 28 days after the second dose of the MenACWY control vaccine. The DNA of the CDR3 is TGTGCCAGCAGCTTAGGGGACCGAGCAACTAATGAAAAACTGTTTTTT. Amino acids: CASSLGDRATNEKLFF.